Listed here are 27 T cell receptor beta chains from one sample, sequenced in a study of cytomegalovirus exposure and HLA in healthy donors. A multiplex PCR was run with 60 Vbeta primers and 13 Jbeta primers. The table came from immunoSEQ multiplex PCR; TCRdb's copy has only in-frame clones and leaves some out. Among around 130,000 clones listed, approximately 91% were seen once. The sequenced material came from PBMCs. The origin of the receptors is a woman between 40 and 55 years old in good health and CMV-seronegative.

The gene calls are TRBV9 and TRBJ1-2; D not certain. The germline V gene has CDR1 SGDLS and CDR2 YYNGEE. The ends were cut back, 5 bases at V and 9 bases at J, with 29 bases in the middle. This CDR3 is 17 amino acids long. The CDR3 DNA reads as TGTGCCAGCAGGGGCGGGGAAGTTAATCGACCGCCTGGGAGCTACACCTTC. It codes for CASRGGEVNRPPGSYTF.

This clone appeared once. J is TRBJ2-7 and V is TRBV7-8; possible D gene TRBD1, 6 bases. The CDR3 contains 14 residues. Germline V lookup: CDR1 SGHVS, CDR2 FQNEAQ. V lost 2 bases to trimming and J lost 1 base, with 9 bases between them. CDR3 loop: CASSLIQGSYEQYF. As DNA, the CDR3 is TGTGCCAGCAGCTTAATACAGGGATCCTACGAGCAGTACTTC.

This chain uses TRBV5-6 with TRBJ2-3, with no clear D. V lost 4 bases to trimming and J lost 1 base, with 10 bases between them. This CDR3 spans 14 amino acids. Germline assignment: CDR1 SGHDT and CDR2 YYEEEE. CDR3 sequence: CASSPPSGTDTQYF. The CDR3 DNA reads TGTGCCAGCAGCCCCCCTTCGGGCACAGATACGCAGTATTTT.

V gene TRBV7-6 combines with J gene TRBJ2-1; 10 bases line up with TRBD1. V lost 3 bases and J lost 0; bases outside the gene matches: 2. CDR1 SGHVS and CDR2 FNYEAQ come from the germline V gene. CDR3 size: 16 residues. The CDR3 loop reads CASSFRDRGSYNEQFF. The CDR3 DNA sequence: TGTGCCAGCAGCTTCCGGGACAGGGGCTCCTACAATGAGCAGTTCTTC.

The genes are TRBV18 and TRBJ1-2; D is ambiguous. CDR1 and CDR2 from the germline V gene are KGHSH and LQKENI. Between the trimmed V and J ends, which lost 1 base and 5 bases, there was a span of 11 bases. This CDR3 has 14 residues. The chain's CDR3 is CASSPLQDGYGYTF. CDR3 nucleotides: TGTGCCAGCTCACCACTCCAGGATGGATATGGCTACACCTTC.

Concerning this clone itself: The junction and the germline gene differ at one end; a read error may be behind it. The chain combines TRBV7-9 with TRBJ2-4; TRBD1 aligns across 7 bases. The CDR3 sequence is 16 residues long. The germline CDR1 and CDR2 sequences are SEHNR and FQNEAQ (reference sequence). The CDR3 sequence: CSSSNYRGEDKNIQYF. CDR3 sequence (DNA): TGTTCCAGCAGTAACTACAGGGGAGAGGACAAAAACATTCAGTACTTC.

The chain has TRBV21-1 and TRBJ2-5; the table gives TRBD1 as D, unverified against the DNA. TRBV21-1 is tagged as a pseudogene. There are 15 residues in the CDR3. In DNA form, the CDR3 reads TGTGCCAGCAGCAAAGTTACAGGGGATATGGAGACCCAGTACTTC. It codes for CASSKVTGDMETQYF.

This chain uses TRBV4-3 with TRBJ2-2, with a possible D match to TRBD2 (5 bases). The CDR3 loop spans 15 amino acids. Germline assignment: CDR1 LGHNA and CDR2 YSLEER. With 5 bases removed from V and 6 bases from J, the gap between germline ends came to 16 bases. CDR3 amino acids: CASSYKIRGSGELFF. DNA for the CDR3: TGCGCCAGCAGCTACAAGATACGGGGATCCGGGGAGCTGTTTTTT.

The CDR3 bases are TGTGCCAGCAGCCCACGTCTGGTAGCGGCCTCCTACGAGCAGTACTTC. This sequence encodes CASSPRLVAASYEQYF. This sequence joins TRBV11-3 and TRBJ2-7, with D perhaps TRBD2 (6 bases). CDR3 length equals 16 residues. CDR1 and CDR2 from the germline V gene are SGHNT and YENEEA. V was cut by 5 bases and J by 0 bases, with 17 bases left in between. Combining the CDR3 with reference TRBV11-3 and TRBJ2-7 gives the whole variable domain EAGVVQSPRYKIIEKKQPVAFWCNPISGHNTLYWYLQNLGQGPELLIRYENEEAVDDSQLPKDRFSAERLKGVDSTLKIQPAELGDSAVYLCASSPRLVAASYEQYFGPGTRLTVT.

This chain connects TRBV28 to TRBJ1-3; D call uncertain. The CDR3 is 15 residues long. CDR1 MDHEN and CDR2 SYDVKM come from the germline V gene. V gave up 4 bases and J gave up 0 bases, with 10 bases separating them. The CDR3 DNA follows: TGTGCCAGCAGTTCTACAGTGGCCTCTGGAAACACCATATATTTT. The encoded protein is CASSSTVASGNTIYF.

CDR3: CASSTRQITEAFF. In DNA, the CDR3 is TGTGCCAGTAGTACCCGACAGATCACTGAAGCTTTCTTT. V usage is TRBV19 and J usage is TRBJ1-1, with a tentative D call TRBD1 (5 bases). Germline V gene lookup returns CDR1 LNHDA and CDR2 SQIVND (reference sequence). CDR3 length: 13 amino acids. Trimming removed 4 bases from V and 4 bases from J, with 10 bases in between.

The chain uses TRBV7-8 and TRBJ2-7; possible D gene TRBD2, 7 bases. This CDR3 comprises 14 residues. V was pared by 1 base and J by 4 bases, with 11 bases between. Germline assignment: CDR1 SGHVS and CDR2 FQNEAQ. The CDR3 here is CASSLGEGGYEQYF. The CDR3 region has the DNA TGTGCCAGCAGCTTAGGTGAGGGGGGGTACGAGCAGTACTTC.

The chain joins TRBV5-4 to TRBJ1-2, with D uncertain. The CDR3 length is 13 residues. In germline, CDR1 is SGHNT, CDR2 YYREEE (reference sequence). Trimming pared 0 bases from V and 4 bases from J, leaving 7 bases between. CDR3 sequence: CASSLDGPYGYTF. CDR3 nucleotides: TGTGCCAGCAGCTTGGACGGTCCCTATGGCTACACCTTC.

This rearrangement joins TRBV4-1 to TRBJ2-6; TRBD2 is a possible D gene (5 bases). CDR1 and CDR2 (germline): MGHRA, YSYEKL. Trimming cost V 2 bases and J 1 base, with 9 bases left between them. The CDR3 extends over 16 amino acids. CDR3 sequence reads: CASSQHRGSGANVLTF. CDR3 nucleotides: TGCGCCAGCAGCCAACATCGGGGTTCTGGGGCCAACGTCCTGACTTTC.

This clone was seen once. The chain employs TRBV11-3 and TRBJ2-5, with D perhaps matching TRBD2 (5 bases). Germline V gene data show CDR1 as SGHNT and CDR2 as YENEEA. V was pared by 3 bases and J by 11 bases, with 13 bases between. This CDR3 has 12 residues. CDR3 DNA sequence: TGTGCCAGCAGCTTCTCGGGCTGGGAGCAGTACTTC. Translating gives CASSFSGWEQYF.

The CDR3 DNA is TGTGCCAGCAGCTCTTCTAGGGGGGACAGGGAAATAGAGCCCTACGAGCAGTACTTC. Translation: CASSSSRGDREIEPYEQYF. The rearrangement joins TRBV7-8 to TRBJ2-5; 9 bases line up with TRBD1. TRBJ2-7 matches the DNA end more closely, so the J call is doubtful. Germline V lookup: CDR1 SGHVS, CDR2 FQNEAQ. This CDR3 is built from 19 residues.

This chain uses TRBV15 with TRBJ2-3; 8 positions agree with TRBD1. CDR1 and CDR2 from the germline V gene are LNHNV and YYDKDF (reference sequence). V dropped 3 bases and J dropped 10; count of bases not matched to a gene: 3. This CDR3 is built from 12 residues. The DNA of the CDR3 is TGTGCCACCAGCAGTGGACAGGGTGCGCAGTATTTT. This translates into CATSSGQGAQYF.

V and J are TRBV5-1 and TRBJ2-2; 7 positions match TRBD2. The J segment lost 6 bases and the V segment lost 4 bases, leaving 18 bases of the junction unmatched. The length of the CDR3 is 18 residues. The germline V gene has CDR1 SGHRS and CDR2 YFSETQ. CDR3 in amino acids: CASSRTFQAGTGAGELFF. CDR3 DNA: TGCGCCAGCAGCCGAACGTTTCAAGCGGGAACGGGGGCCGGGGAGCTGTTTTTT.

This CDR3 is CASSPGGRAYEQYF. DNA for the CDR3: TGTGCCAGCAGCCCCGGCGGCAGGGCCTACGAGCAGTACTTC. The chain carries TRBV5-4 and TRBJ2-7; possible D gene TRBD1, 5 bases. Trimming cost V 4 bases and J 2 bases, with 13 bases left between them. Germline V lookup: CDR1 SGHNT, CDR2 YYREEE (reference sequence). The CDR3 totals 14 residues.

The V gene is TRBV5-4, the J gene TRBJ2-3, with TRBD2 matching 11 bases. The germline CDR1 and CDR2 sequences are SGHNT and YYREEE (reference sequence). The trim removed 0 bases at V and 1 base at J, leaving 4 bases unmatched. The CDR3 runs to 17 residues. CDR3 in amino acids: CASSLGLAGLGTDTQYF. CDR3 sequence (DNA): TGTGCCAGCAGCTTGGGACTAGCGGGATTAGGCACAGATACGCAGTATTTT.

The V and J genes are TRBV27 and TRBJ2-1; 9 bases map to TRBD1. Losses at the gene ends were 4 bases for V and 2 bases for J; bases not matched to a gene: 12. This CDR3 spans 18 amino acids. Germline loops: CDR1 MNHEY, CDR2 SMNVEV (reference sequence). CDR3 in amino acids: CASSSPGQGVSAYNEQFF. DNA for the CDR3: TGTGCCAGCAGTTCACCGGGACAGGGCGTCAGCGCCTACAATGAGCAGTTCTTC.

The J gene is TRBJ2-2, the V gene TRBV11-1; maybe TRBD2 (6 bases). V dropped 5 bases and J dropped 0 bases, with 19 bases sitting between them. The CDR3 covers 18 residues. Looked up from germline, CDR1 is SGHAT and CDR2 is FQDESV (reference sequence). The CDR3 nucleotides are TGTGCCAGCAGCCTCAATCGGGAGATGTTCGCGAACACCGGGGAGCTGTTTTTT. Translating it yields CASSLNREMFANTGELFF.

V gene TRBV5-1 combines with J gene TRBJ2-5, with TRBD2 matching over 7 bases. The last part of the DNA fits TRBJ2-7 better; the J call may be wrong. Germline values: CDR1 SGHRS, CDR2 YFSETQ. This CDR3 comprises 15 residues. CDR3 sequence reads: CASSPTGEGSYEQYF. In DNA form, the CDR3 reads TGCGCCAGCAGCCCTACGGGGGAGGGCTCCTACGAGCAGTACTTC.

The V call is TRBV7-9, the J call TRBJ2-5, with TRBD2 as a possible D gene (5 bases). The DNA end lines up better with TRBJ2-7; the J call may be wrong. The CDR3 has 14 amino acids. From germline, CDR1 is SEHNR and CDR2 FQNEAQ (reference sequence). CDR3 sequence reads: CASNKGASTYEQYF. In nucleotides, the CDR3 is TGTGCCAGCAACAAGGGAGCCTCAACCTACGAGCAGTACTTC.

V is TRBV27 and J is TRBJ2-1, with TRBD2 identical over 9 bases. J was trimmed by 8 bases and V by 5 bases; bases with no gene match: 7. This CDR3 has 14 amino acids. In germline, CDR1 is MNHEY, CDR2 SMNVEV (reference sequence). The DNA for the CDR3 is TGTGCCAGCAGTCCGGGACTAGCTGTACATGAGCAGTTCTTC. Translation gives CASSPGLAVHEQFF.

In its sample, this clone was seen once. This rearrangement joins TRBV6-1 to TRBJ2-7; 14 bases fit TRBD2. Trimming at V came to 5 bases and at J to 5 bases, leaving 5 bases not matched to a gene. The V gene's germline CDR1 is MNHNS and CDR2 SASEGT. There are 15 residues in the CDR3. The CDR3 DNA reads as TGTGCCAGCAGTTCCGGGACTAGCGGGAGTGACGAGCAGTACTTC. Amino acid sequence: CASSSGTSGSDEQYF.

The chain links TRBV6-5 to TRBJ2-5, with TRBD1 matching over 9 bases. Unmatched junction bases numbered 10, after V lost 6 bases and J lost 5 bases. CDR3 length: 15 residues. Germline CDR1 is MNHEY and CDR2 is SVGAGI. In nucleotides, the CDR3 is TGTGCCAGCAGACATGACAGGGGGTGGAAGGAGACCCAGTACTTC. Translating it yields CASRHDRGWKETQYF.